Listed below are T cell receptor beta chains from one sample, sequenced in a study of blood T cells in healthy people across ages. TCRdb re-derived calls from the 5' RACE reads in MiXCR, one entry per CDR3 protein. Of about 640,000 distinct CDR3 sequences detected, about 30% appear once; the ten largest clones hold 15% to 17%. Sample: blood. The receptors were sampled from a woman aged 80 or over in good health. CDR3s include the opening cysteine and the closing phenylalanine or tryptophan. A D gene is named only where the DNA matches it firmly. Clone size is not always given. Where it is, it says once, few, many or a class for expanded clones.

j_call clone_size d_call v_call cdr3_aa cdr3_nt
TRBJ1-2 many . TRBV6-5 CASSYGYPYGYTF TGTGCCAGCAGTTACGGATACCCCTATGGCTACACCTTC
TRBJ1-5 many TRBD1 TRBV20-1 CSARGGQYQPQHF TGCAGTGCTAGGGGGGGACAGTACCAGCCCCAGCATTTT
TRBJ2-1 . TRBD2 TRBV20-1 CSARDLAGLYNEQFF TGCAGTGCTAGAGATTTAGCGGGACTCTACAATGAGCAGTTCTTC
TRBJ2-3 . . TRBV7-2 CAILKGSAGVDTQYF TGTGCCATCCTGAAGGGGTCGGCGGGTGTTGATACGCAGTATTTT
TRBJ1-1 . . TRBV12-3/TRBV12-4 CASRLPPGVDAEAFF TGTGCCAGCAGGTTGCCGCCGGGAGTCGACGCTGAAGCTTTCTTT
TRBJ2-3 . TRBD1 TRBV11-2 CASSKGRDRETDTQYF TGTGCCAGCAGCAAAGGGCGGGACAGGGAGACAGATACGCAGTATTTT
TRBJ2-2 . TRBD2 TRBV20-1 CSARVAGGRGTGELFF TGCAGCGCTAGAGTAGCGGGGGGCCGCGGCACCGGGGAGCTGTTTTTT
TRBJ2-7 . . TRBV7-2 CASSFGPPHNEQYF TGTGCCAGCAGCTTTGGACCCCCCCACAACGAGCAGTACTTC
TRBJ2-6 many TRBD1 TRBV24-1 CATSESVTGLFGANVLTF TGTGCCACCAGTGAGTCCGTGACAGGGCTTTTTGGGGCCAACGTCCTGACTTTC
TRBJ2-4 many TRBD2 TRBV20-1 CSAREGGGVVLAKNIQYF TGCAGTGCTAGAGAGGGCGGGGGGGTAGTACTAGCCAAAAACATTCAGTACTTC
TRBJ2-7 . . TRBV5-1 CASSSSTTASQYEQYF TGCGCCAGCAGCTCATCGACGACAGCGTCCCAATACGAGCAGTACTTC
TRBJ2-1 . TRBD1 TRBV5-1 CASSRTGPLYNEQFF TGCGCCAGCAGCAGGACAGGGCCCCTCTACAATGAGCAGTTCTTC
TRBJ1-1 . TRBD1 TRBV3-1 CASSQTLGTGLTEAFF TGTGCCAGCAGCCAGACCTTAGGGACAGGTCTCACTGAAGCTTTCTTT
TRBJ2-2 few . TRBV5-1 CASSLASAPPGELFF TGCGCCAGCAGCTTGGCCTCTGCTCCCCCCGGGGAGCTGTTTTTT
TRBJ1-1 few . TRBV7-8 CASSLVVGGTEAFF TGTGCCAGCAGCTTAGTGGTGGGAGGCACTGAAGCTTTCTTT
TRBJ2-5 many TRBD2 TRBV7-6 CASSLVSGGPETQYF TGTGCCAGCAGCTTAGTTAGCGGGGGGCCAGAGACCCAGTACTTC
TRBJ2-1 few . TRBV7-9 CASSRMSSETQFF TGTGCCAGCAGCAGGATGAGTTCAGAGACCCAGTTCTTC
TRBJ2-1 . TRBD2 TRBV5-1 CASSLGFWRGENNEQFF TGCGCCAGCAGTCTGGGGTTCTGGCGGGGGGAAAACAATGAGCAGTTCTTC
TRBJ2-7 many TRBD1 TRBV20-1 CSAAQTGLSYEQYF TGCAGTGCCGCCCAGACAGGGCTTTCCTACGAGCAGTACTTC
TRBJ2-2 few . TRBV9 CASSRQPGERFF TGTGCCAGCAGCCGACAGCCCGGGGAGCGGTTTTTT
TRBJ1-4 . TRBD1 TRBV3-1 CAGTGRGLVEKLFF TGTGCCGGCACCGGGAGGGGGCTGGTTGAAAAACTGTTTTTT
TRBJ1-6 many . TRBV12-3/TRBV12-4 CASSLKSSYNSPLHF TGTGCCAGCAGCCTCAAGAGCTCCTATAATTCACCCCTCCACTTT
TRBJ2-3 many TRBD2 TRBV7-6 CASSQRPAGVEDTQYF TGTGCCAGCAGCCAACGGCCAGCGGGGGTGGAAGATACGCAGTATTTT
TRBJ1-5 many . TRBV6-2/TRBV6-3 CASSYPTGGGGSNQPQHF TGTGCCAGCAGTTACCCCACCGGAGGGGGAGGTAGCAATCAGCCCCAGCATTTT
TRBJ2-2 . . TRBV6-5 CASRVGRTNTGELFF TGTGCCAGCAGGGTAGGACGGACGAACACCGGGGAGCTGTTTTTT
TRBJ2-7 . . TRBV7-2 CASSLLVGQTLAGEQYF TGTGCCAGCAGCTTACTGGTGGGCCAGACACTCGCTGGCGAGCAGTACTTC
TRBJ1-1 . . TRBV5-4 CASRRIQGGTEAFF TGTGCCAGCAGACGGATTCAGGGAGGCACTGAAGCTTTCTTT
TRBJ2-7 . TRBD1 TRBV7-8 CASSLRSLFLDRAIDEQYF TGTGCCAGCAGCTTAAGGTCTCTGTTCCTGGACAGGGCAATTGACGAGCAGTACTTC
TRBJ2-3 once . TRBV12-3/TRBV12-4 CASSGIRTCVGADTQYF TGTGCCAGCAGCGGAATCAGGACCTGCGTTGGCGCAGATACGCAGTATTTT
TRBJ2-2 . . TRBV9 CASSTRGLNGELFF TGTGCCAGCAGCACCCGGGGGCTCAACGGGGAGCTGTTTTTT
TRBJ2-3 . TRBD2 TRBV7-3 CASSLDLAGAPNTDTQYF TGTGCCAGCAGCTTAGATCTAGCGGGGGCCCCCAACACAGATACGCAGTATTTT
TRBJ2-1 . . TRBV29-1 CGVAQQGEGTQFF TGCGGCGTGGCCCAGCAGGGGGAGGGGACCCAGTTCTTC
TRBJ1-6 . . TRBV5-6 CASSSRVPGNYNSPLHF TGTGCCAGCAGCTCCCGGGTCCCCGGTAACTATAATTCACCCCTCCACTTT
TRBJ2-7 many . TRBV28 CASSPPDSYEQYF TGTGCCAGCAGCCCCCCAGACTCCTACGAGCAGTACTTC
TRBJ2-3 many TRBD2 TRBV7-9 CASSGRFSGGARDTQYF TGTGCCAGCAGCGGACGCTTTAGCGGGGGGGCCAGAGATACGCAGTATTTT
TRBJ1-4 few . TRBV28 CASSLERAAPEKLFF TGTGCCAGCAGTTTAGAAAGGGCCGCTCCGGAAAAACTGTTTTTT
TRBJ2-3 many . TRBV10-3 CAISILQGSPTDTQYF TGTGCCATCAGCATCCTCCAGGGTTCCCCCACAGATACGCAGTATTTT